The clone carrying this T cell receptor beta chain was counted a single time. The CDR3 runs to 12 residues. In germline, CDR1 is SQVTM, CDR2 ANQGSEA. With V trimmed by 4 bases and J by 6 bases, 0 bases remained unmatched. These data are taken from a study of blood T cell repertoires in COVID-19. The protocol was immunoSEQ multiplex PCR, while the TCRdb copy is restricted to in-frame clones and leaves out a portion. The repertoire consists of roughly 240,000 clones, with about 83% occurring once and the leading ten covering around 2%. Residents of around 24 US areas, aged about 18 to 95 years, made up the participants.

The specimen was PBMCs or T cells enriched from blood (not recorded which). The receptor's source is a woman aged 45-65 years who had recovered from COVID-19. This rearrangement joins TRBV29-1 to TRBJ2-4, with 10 bases that match TRBD2. The CDR3 coding sequence is TGCAGCGTTGGACTAGCGGGAAACATTCAGTACTTC. This translates into CSVGLAGNIQYF.